Below are 9 T cell receptor beta chains sequenced from a single sample in a study of T cell repertoires in cytomegalovirus infection. One entry per CDR3 protein, called by TCRdb with MiXCR from the reads. The top ten hold about 2.8% of the sample, which has under 850,000 distinct CDR3 sequences, roughly 36% seen once. The sample comprised PBMCs. These receptors were obtained from a human donor in good health (CMV status not recorded). Some clones in this sample may be carry-over from other donors' samples.

V is TRBV7-9 and J is TRBJ2-2, with a possible D match to TRBD2 (6 bases). The CDR3 contains 16 residues. V lost 0 bases, J lost 6 bases, and 14 bases lay in between. Germline loops: CDR1 SEHNR, CDR2 FQNEAQ (reference sequence). CDR3 region: CASSLAIADPAGELFF. CDR3 nucleotide sequence: TGTGCCAGCAGCTTAGCGATAGCGGACCCTGCCGGGGAGCTGTTTTTT.

There are a few counts of this clonotype. This sequence joins TRBV12-3 or TRBV12-4 and TRBJ2-5, with TRBD1 matching over 11 bases. With 7 bases clipped from V and 2 bases from J, the junction kept 3 bases outside the gene matches. The CDR3 spans 14 residues. The CDR3, as DNA: TGTGCCAGCACCGGGACAGGGGGGCAAGAGACCCAGTACTTC. It codes for CASTGTGGQETQYF.

The rearrangement joins TRBV27 to TRBJ2-3, with TRBD2 identical over 7 bases. Per germline, CDR1 MNHEY and CDR2 SMNVEV (reference sequence). This CDR3 region has 17 residues. The junction had 9 bases not matched to a gene; V was cut back by 0 bases and J by 3 bases. The CDR3 loop reads CASSLSLPGGRTDTQYF. The CDR3 region has the DNA TGTGCCAGCAGTTTATCGCTACCCGGCGGGAGAACAGATACGCAGTATTTT.

The V call is TRBV27, the J call TRBJ1-4, with 8 bases aligning to TRBD1. CDR1 MNHEY and CDR2 SMNVEV come from the germline V gene (reference sequence). The V and J ends lost 5 bases and 7 bases, in that order; junction bases with no gene match: 6. The CDR3 loop spans 14 amino acids. CDR3 bases: TGTGCCAGCAGTGACAGGGGAGCGTCTGAAAAACTGTTTTTT. Translated, it gives CASSDRGASEKLFF.

This chain connects TRBV5-1 to TRBJ1-1, with D perhaps matching TRBD1 (6 bases). This CDR3 is built from 15 residues. The V gene's germline CDR1 is SGHRS and CDR2 YFSETQ. Trimming left V 0 bases short and J 4 bases short, with 13 bases between. The CDR3 here is CASSLVSGGGTEAFF. The DNA for the CDR3 is TGCGCCAGCAGCTTGGTTTCGGGAGGGGGCACTGAAGCTTTCTTT.

The chain employs TRBV7-2 and TRBJ2-7; TRBD2 might be the D (6 bases). This CDR3 has 15 residues. V was cut by 3 bases and J by 7 bases, with 19 bases left in between. Germline-derived CDR1 and CDR2 are SGHTA and FQGNSA. The CDR3 loop reads CASSFVAASGSEQYF. For the CDR3, the DNA is TGTGCCAGCAGCTTCGTAGCGGCCTCAGGGTCAGAGCAGTACTTC. Together with reference TRBV7-2 and TRBJ2-7, the CDR3 gives the full variable domain: GAGVSQSPSNKVTEKGKDVELRCDPISGHTALYWYRQSLGQGLEFLIYFQGNSAPDKSGLPSDRFSAERTGGSVSTLTIQRTQQEDSAVYLCASSFVAASGSEQYFGPGTRLTVT.

The V call is TRBV5-4, the J call TRBJ2-2, with 7 bases matching TRBD2. This CDR3 has 17 amino acids. Per germline, CDR1 SGHNT and CDR2 YYREEE (reference sequence). V gave up 2 bases and J gave up 3 bases; unmatched junction bases: 10. In DNA, the CDR3 is TGTGCCAGCAGCTTAGGGCCGGCGGGAGCGGACACCGGGGAGCTGTTTTTT. It codes for CASSLGPAGADTGELFF.

The sample holds a few counts of this clonotype. The chain links TRBV11-2 to TRBJ2-5, with D perhaps being TRBD1 or TRBD2 (5 bases each). This CDR3 spans 15 amino acids. The germline CDR1 and CDR2 sequences are SGHAT and FQNNGV. V was clipped by 3 bases and J by 5 bases, with 16 bases between them. This chain's CDR3 is CASSFHKRGRETQYF. In DNA form, the CDR3 reads TGTGCCAGCAGCTTCCACAAACGGGGCCGGGAGACCCAGTACTTC.

In DNA, the CDR3 is TGTGCCACCAGTGACCCCGCCCGGGAGAGTAATGAGCAGTTCTTC. Protein product: CATSDPARESNEQFF. This chain uses TRBV24-1 with TRBJ2-1, with D tentatively TRBD2 (6 bases). Germline lookup yields CDR1 KGHDR and CDR2 SFDVKD. The CDR3 consists of 15 residues. Trimming took 4 bases from V and 7 from J, leaving 16 bases between them.